This T cell receptor (beta chain) comes out of a study of blood T cell repertoires in COVID-19. Whole-study context: There were acute and convalescent COVID-19 samples, and they came from the United States, Italy and Spain.

Participant-reported clinical history was the basis for cohort assignment. The protocol was immunoSEQ multiplex PCR, while the TCRdb copy is restricted to in-frame clones and leaves out a portion. The sample contains under 450,000 clones, about 90% of which appear only once. Per germline, CDR1 SGHTS and CDR2 YDEGEE. The ends were cut back, 1 base at V and 3 bases at J, with 7 bases in the middle. This CDR3 has 13 residues. The clonotype originates from a woman in her 30s who had recovered from COVID-19. The V and J genes are TRBV5-8 and TRBJ1-1; D remains unclear. Sequenced sample: PBMCs or T cells enriched from blood (not recorded which). The CDR3 is CASSLIRDTEAFF. The DNA for the CDR3 is TGTGCCAGCAGCTTGATCCGGGACACTGAAGCTTTCTTT.